Below, 19 T cell receptor beta chains from the same sample are listed, as sequenced in a study of blood T cell repertoires in COVID-19 (dated by TCRdb to about 2020). Libraries were made using the immunoSEQ multiplex PCR assay. TCRdb took this table from immuneACCESS and kept in-frame rearrangements with V and J called. Such tables lack part of the clones; where checked against another copy, unresolved V genes explain under half of the gap, and the rest is unexplained. The sample table shows just under 150,000 clones, and about 85% are seen once. The top ten hold over 2.5% of the sample. What was sequenced was peripheral blood. These receptors were obtained from a human donor with acute or convalescent COVID-19. The donor label of this sample is uncertain.

The table lists this clone with a few counts. Other DNA sequences in this sample translate to the same CDR3. The chain links TRBV9 to TRBJ1-2; TRBD1 agrees at 8 bases. The V and J ends lost 3 bases and 3 bases, in that order; junction bases with no gene match: 4. This CDR3 is built from 14 residues. The germline gives CDR1 SGDLS, CDR2 YYNGEE. CDR3 amino acids: CASSAQTGDYGYTF. DNA of the CDR3: TGTGCCAGCAGCGCCCAGACAGGGGACTATGGCTACACCTTC.

The V call is TRBV5-1, the J call TRBJ1-5; D remains ambiguous. CDR3 size: 15 residues. Germline-derived CDR1 and CDR2 are SGHRS and YFSETQ. The V gene lost 0 bases and the J gene lost 1 base, with 8 bases spanning the gap. The CDR3 sequence is CASSLASGSNQPQHF. The CDR3 region has the DNA TGCGCCAGCAGCTTGGCCTCCGGGAGCAATCAGCCCCAGCATTTT.

The rearrangement joins TRBV25-1 to TRBJ2-1; the match to TRBD1 covers 8 bases. Germline values: CDR1 MGHDK, CDR2 SYGVNS. V gave up 10 bases and J gave up 2 bases; unmatched junction bases: 4. The CDR3 extends over 13 amino acids. The CDR3 here is CATKGQAYNEQFF. CDR3 DNA: TGTGCCACCAAGGGACAGGCCTACAATGAGCAGTTCTTC.

The CDR3 loop is CASPGEGQETQYF. In nucleotides, the CDR3 is TGTGCCAGCCCTGGGGAGGGACAAGAGACCCAGTACTTC. V usage is TRBV5-4 and J usage is TRBJ2-5; 7 nucleotides align to TRBD2. J gave up 2 bases and V 7 bases, and 5 bases lay outside the gene matches. Germline loops: CDR1 SGHNT, CDR2 YYREEE (reference sequence). The CDR3 contains 13 residues.

This clone was seen a handful of times. This rearrangement joins TRBV20-1 to TRBJ1-6; D not certain. This CDR3 has 14 amino acids. Trimming took off 3 bases at V and 7 bases at J, with 13 bases between the two ends. The V gene's germline CDR1 is DFQATT and CDR2 SNEGSKA (reference sequence). The CDR3 loop reads CSASEGRGNSPLHF. The CDR3 nucleotides read TGCAGTGCTAGTGAAGGGAGAGGGAATTCACCCCTCCACTTT.

The J gene is TRBJ2-2, the V gene TRBV6-5; perhaps TRBD1 as D (6 bases). This CDR3 contains 16 residues. Germline assignment: CDR1 MNHEY and CDR2 SVGAGI. V was pared by 2 bases and J by 3 bases, with 13 bases between. CDR3 sequence: CASSYANGQYTGELFF. DNA of the CDR3: TGTGCCAGCAGTTACGCCAATGGACAGTACACCGGGGAGCTGTTTTTT.

This clone was recorded only once. The chain links TRBV12-3 or TRBV12-4 to TRBJ1-1; D may be TRBD1 (5 bases). CDR3 length: 13 amino acids. Trimming took 6 bases from V and 3 from J, leaving 11 bases between them. CDR3 in DNA: TGTGCCAGCAGGTCAGGGCTTTACACTGAAGCTTTCTTT. The encoded protein is CASRSGLYTEAFF.

This clone turned up a few times. CDR3 residues: CASRPESGSGYTF. The CDR3 coding sequence is TGTGCCAGCAGGCCCGAGTCAGGGTCTGGCTACACCTTC. The chain recombines TRBV9 with TRBJ1-2, with a tentative D call TRBD1 (5 bases). The V end was cut by 5 bases, the J end by 7 bases, with 15 bases between. Germline assignment: CDR1 SGDLS and CDR2 YYNGEE. This CDR3 has 13 amino acids. The whole variable domain, filled in from reference TRBV9 and TRBJ1-2, reads DSGVTQTPKHLITATGQRVTLRCSPRSGDLSVYWYQQSLDQGLQFLIQYYNGEERAKGNILERFSAQQFPDLHSELNLSSLELGDSALYFCASRPESGSGYTFGSGTRLTVV.

The DNA for the CDR3 is TGTGCCAGCAGCGCCGGACTAGCGTCCTACAATGAGCAGTTCTTC. It codes for CASSAGLASYNEQFF. The V gene is TRBV7-2, the J gene TRBJ2-1; 9 nucleotides match TRBD2. Germline CDR1 reads SGHTA; CDR2 reads FQGNSA. The CDR3 contains 15 residues. Trimming cost V 5 bases and J 1 base; bases outside gene matches: 3. The full variable domain, rest sourced from reference TRBV7-2 and TRBJ2-1, is GAGVSQSPSNKVTEKGKDVELRCDPISGHTALYWYRQSLGQGLEFLIYFQGNSAPDKSGLPSDRFSAERTGGSVSTLTIQRTQQEDSAVYLCASSAGLASYNEQFFGPGTRLTVL.

J is TRBJ2-7 and V is TRBV7-2; 13 positions match TRBD2. Germline CDR1 is SGHTA and CDR2 is FQGNSA. V was pared by 5 bases and J by 4 bases, with 8 bases of the junction left unmatched. The CDR3 length is 16 residues. CDR3: CASSAQLAGGPYEQYF. The CDR3 nucleotides read TGTGCCAGCAGCGCCCAACTAGCGGGGGGGCCATACGAGCAGTACTTC.

This chain joins TRBV27 and TRBJ1-4, with D possibly being TRBD1 (6 bases). The CDR3 is 15 residues long. V gave up 6 bases and J gave up 0 bases, with 11 bases separating them. Germline CDR1 and CDR2: MNHEY and SMNVEV (reference sequence). In DNA, the CDR3 is TGTGCCAGCAGATTGGCAGGGGCAACTAATGAAAAACTGTTTTTT. Residues: CASRLAGATNEKLFF. The whole variable domain, remainder taken from reference TRBV27 and TRBJ1-4, is EAQVTQNPRYLITVTGKKLTVTCSQNMNHEYMSWYRQDPGLGLRQIYYSMNVEVTDKGDVPEGYKVSRKEKRNFPLILESPSPNQTSLYFCASRLAGATNEKLFFGSGTQLSVL.

This rearrangement joins TRBV19 to TRBJ1-2, with 7 positions matching TRBD1. CDR1 LNHDA and CDR2 SQIVND come from the germline V gene (reference sequence). After removal of 7 bases from V and 0 bases from J, the junction contained 11 bases not matched to a gene. The CDR3 is 16 residues long. The CDR3 bases are TGTGCCAGTACCCGCGGGACAGCCATATCTAACTATGGCTACACCTTC. As protein: CASTRGTAISNYGYTF. The complete variable domain, with remaining parts taken from reference TRBV19 and TRBJ1-2, reads DGGITQSPKYLFRKEGQNVTLSCEQNLNHDAMYWYRQDPGQGLRLIYYSQIVNDFQKGDIAEGYSVSREKKESFPLTVTSAQKNPTAFYLCASTRGTAISNYGYTFGSGTRLTVV.

The CDR3 is CATSDARLALQETQYF. The DNA of the CDR3 is TGTGCCACCAGTGACGCGCGACTAGCCCTCCAAGAGACCCAGTACTTC. This chain links TRBV24-1 with TRBJ2-5, with 7 bases matching TRBD2. V lost 4 bases, J lost 1 base, and 8 bases stayed unmatched. The CDR3 runs to 16 residues. CDR1 and CDR2 from the germline V gene are KGHDR and SFDVKD.

The chain joins TRBV19 to TRBJ1-2, with TRBD1 matching 8 bases. Unmatched junction bases numbered 10, after V lost 5 bases and J lost 8 bases. Germline CDR1 and CDR2: LNHDA and SQIVND (reference sequence). The CDR3 is 14 residues long. This chain's CDR3 is CASSPPGGLQGYTF. Written as DNA, the CDR3 is TGTGCCAGTAGTCCCCCAGGGGGCTTACAAGGCTACACCTTC. The variable domain in full, with the rest retrieved from reference TRBV19 and TRBJ1-2, is DGGITQSPKYLFRKEGQNVTLSCEQNLNHDAMYWYRQDPGQGLRLIYYSQIVNDFQKGDIAEGYSVSREKKESFPLTVTSAQKNPTAFYLCASSPPGGLQGYTFGSGTRLTVV.

The rearrangement uses TRBV11-3 and TRBJ2-2; a weak D match, TRBD1 (6 bases). The CDR3 consists of 15 residues. With 1 base removed from V and 6 bases from J, the gap between germline ends came to 12 bases. CDR1 SGHNT and CDR2 YENEEA come from the germline V gene. The CDR3 DNA sequence: TGTGCCAGCAGCTTAGGAGTGGGGGCCCCCGGGGAGCTGTTTTTT. It specifies CASSLGVGAPGELFF.

This chain links TRBV3-1 (or the pseudogene TRBV3-2) with TRBJ2-2; D uncertain. Germline V CDR1 and CDR2: LGHDT, YNNKEL (reference sequence). This CDR3 region has 14 residues. The germline V and J ends were trimmed by 0 bases and 6 bases, with 8 bases remaining between them. CDR3 residues: CASSQDLNPGELFF. The DNA of the CDR3 is TGTGCCAGCAGCCAAGATCTTAATCCCGGGGAGCTGTTTTTT.

CDR3 amino acids: CASSFGTSGGLMYF. For the CDR3, the DNA is TGTGCCAGCAGCTTCGGGACTAGCGGGGGGCTCATGTACTTC. The V call is TRBV5-4, the J call TRBJ2-5, with TRBD2 identical over 15 bases. Germline V gene sequence: CDR1 SGHNT, CDR2 YYREEE (reference sequence). Trimming at V came to 2 bases and at J to 13 bases, leaving 6 bases not matched to a gene. The CDR3 contains 14 residues.

The chain has TRBV30 and TRBJ1-1; no clear D gene. The CDR3 totals 15 residues. CDR1 and CDR2 from the germline V gene are GTSNPN and SVGIG (reference sequence). Trimming shortened V by 3 bases and J by 4 bases, and 18 bases separated the two germline ends. CDR3 coding DNA: TGTGCCTGGAGCCGGGAGGGCCGACCGTTCACTGAAGCTTTCTTT. It encodes CAWSREGRPFTEAFF. The full variable domain, with the rest looked up from reference TRBV30 and TRBJ1-1, is SQTIHQWPATLVQPVGSPLSLECTVEGTSNPNLYWYRQAAGRGLQLLFYSVGIGQISSEVPQNLSASRPQDRQFILSSKKLLLSDSGFYLCAWSREGRPFTEAFFGQGTRLTVV.

The CDR3 sequence: CASSMSDRSYNEQFF. In DNA, the CDR3 is TGTGCCAGTAGTATGTCGGACAGGAGTTACAATGAGCAGTTCTTC. The rearrangement joins TRBV19 to TRBJ2-1; 7 bases match TRBD1. Germline V gene data show CDR1 as LNHDA and CDR2 as SQIVND (reference sequence). The CDR3 spans 15 residues. The J segment lost 4 bases and the V segment lost 3 bases, leaving 6 bases of the junction unmatched.